The 8 T cell receptor beta chains listed next were all sequenced from one sample in a study of molecular identifiers for immune sequencing clone quantification. Each CDR3 protein gets one entry after TCRdb re-called the PCR reads with MiXCR. Of about 510,000 distinct CDR3 sequences listed, roughly 25% are singletons. Specimen: naive CD8+ T cells from blood, with Jurkat cell RNA spiked in. Regarding subset: FACS-sorted CD8+CD4-CCR7+CD45RA+ naive T cells. The receptor source for this set is a human donor in good health. Some libraries in this study had Jurkat cell RNA spiked in.

To note about this clonotype: A read error is possible here, since a much larger clone lies one base away. The chain has TRBV9 and TRBJ2-7; D is undetermined. In germline, CDR1 is SGDLS, CDR2 YYNGEE. The CDR3 spans 14 residues. Trimming removed 4 bases at V and 5 bases at J, with 16 bases between. CDR3 residues: CASSPGYSAHEQYF. For the CDR3, the DNA is TGTGCCAGCAGCCCCGGGTACAGCGCCCACGAGCAGTACTTC.

This clonotype showed up many times. This sequence joins TRBV20-1 and TRBJ2-3, with 7 bases that match TRBD2. Germline V lookup: CDR1 DFQATT, CDR2 SNEGSKA (reference sequence). The trim removed 5 bases at V and 4 bases at J, leaving 6 bases unmatched. CDR3 length equals 13 residues. The CDR3 DNA reads as TGCAGTGCTCTCCGACTAGCCCCAGATACGCAGTATTTT. Translating it yields CSALRLAPDTQYF.

This clonotype was picked up many times. J is TRBJ2-7 and V is TRBV28, with 7 bases fitting TRBD2. Germline lookup yields CDR1 MDHEN and CDR2 SYDVKM. The CDR3 is 14 residues long. Trimming at V came to 5 bases and at J to 0 bases, leaving 4 bases not matched to a gene. CDR3 DNA: TGTGCCAGCAGTCCGGGACTACCCTCCTACGAGCAGTACTTC. Translating gives CASSPGLPSYEQYF.

The sample holds many counts of this clonotype. The rearrangement uses TRBV29-1 and TRBJ2-2; D unresolved. Looked up from germline, CDR1 is SQVTM and CDR2 is ANQGSEA. The length of the CDR3 is 14 residues. V was clipped by 7 bases and J by 3 bases, with 15 bases between them. CDR3 loop: CSAEGGYHTGELFF. As DNA, the CDR3 is TGCAGCGCCGAAGGTGGCTATCACACCGGGGAGCTGTTTTTT.

The chain has TRBV5-6 and TRBJ2-3; no reliable D call. V dropped 7 bases and J dropped 2 bases, with 11 bases sitting between them. The CDR3 spans 13 residues. From germline, CDR1 is SGHDT and CDR2 YYEEEE. The CDR3 DNA is TGTGCCAGCGGCGTTTTGGCCACAGATACGCAGTATTTT. It specifies CASGVLATDTQYF.

This clonotype was seen only a few times. This sequence joins TRBV24-1 and TRBJ2-3; no clear D. The germline V gene encodes CDR1 KGHDR and CDR2 SFDVKD. The CDR3 is 13 amino acids. V shed 10 bases and J shed 2 bases, with 12 bases lying between them. The CDR3, as DNA: TGTGCCACTGCGGTGGATACCACAGATACGCAGTATTTT. Encoded protein: CATAVDTTDTQYF.

The chain employs TRBV6-2 or TRBV6-3 and TRBJ1-2, with no clear D. The CDR3 has 14 residues. The germline CDR1 and CDR2 sequences are MNHEY and SVGEGT. V dropped 2 bases and J dropped 4 bases, with 11 bases sitting between them. CDR3 sequence reads: CASSYNPSSYGYTF. The CDR3 DNA sequence: TGTGCCAGCAGTTACAACCCCTCCTCCTATGGCTACACCTTC.

V gene TRBV3-1 combines with J gene TRBJ2-7; 8 bases are a match to TRBD2. The CDR3 has 15 residues. Per the germline V gene, CDR1 is LGHDT and CDR2 is YNNKEL (reference sequence). Trimming removed 1 base from V and 6 bases from J; junction bases left unmatched: 8. The CDR3 is CASSQVPAGVGEQYF. In DNA form, the CDR3 reads TGTGCCAGCAGCCAAGTTCCAGCGGGAGTAGGCGAGCAGTACTTC.